The sequence of this T cell receptor (beta chain) was determined in a study of T cell changes during pregnancy in multiple sclerosis. The method was immunoSEQ multiplex PCR; TCRdb's version includes in-frame clones alone and lacks a portion of them. The profile shows 40,000 or so clones, 85% to 95% of them singletons. V was shortened by 4 bases and J by 5 bases, with 12 bases between the two germline ends. Germline V gives CDR1 MDHEN, CDR2 SYDVKM. This CDR3 is built from 13 residues. The J gene is TRBJ2-7, the V gene TRBV28; D possibly corresponds to TRBD1 (5 bases). The sample consisted of CD8+ T cells from peripheral blood mononuclear cells, taken in the third trimester of pregnancy. The origin of this receptor is a female donor with multiple sclerosis, enrolled in a pregnancy study. The chain's CDR3 is CASSSLRAHEQYF. The CDR3, as DNA: TGTGCCAGCAGTTCCCTCAGGGCCCACGAGCAGTACTTC. The full variable domain, in which reference TRBV28 and TRBJ2-7 provide the parts outside the CDR3, is DVKVTQSSRYLVKRTGEKVFLECVQDMDHENMFWYRQDPGLGLRLIYFSYDVKMKEKGDIPEGYSVSREKKERFSLILESASTNQTSMYLCASSSLRAHEQYFGPGTRLTVT.